This passage covers 18 T cell receptor beta chains from one sample sequenced in a study of identical twins. One entry per CDR3 protein, called by TCRdb with MiXCR from the 5' RACE reads. The sample has around 500,000 distinct CDR3 sequences, 13% to 15% seen once. The same data also went into a second study, on yellow fever vaccine responses in identical twins.

Material: CD4+ T cells sorted from blood. All receptors come from a woman aged 18-35 years in good health.

There are a few counts of this clonotype. This sequence joins TRBV7-2 and TRBJ2-7; no reliable D call. Trimming left V 0 bases short and J 4 bases short, with 10 bases between. The V gene's germline CDR1 is SGHTA and CDR2 FQGNSA. The CDR3 has 14 residues. In DNA form, the CDR3 reads TGTGCCAGCAGCTTAGCCATCGACTTTTACGAGCAGTACTTC. Its translation: CASSLAIDFYEQYF.

This clonotype was counted between two and nine times. The CDR3, as DNA: TGTGCCAGCAGTGCAGATCGGACGGTTGAGACCCAGTACTTC. Translation gives CASSADRTVETQYF. The chain has TRBV2 and TRBJ2-5; D gene uncertain. Trimming took 4 bases from V and 5 from J, leaving 14 bases between them. Germline loops: CDR1 SNHLY, CDR2 FYNNEI. CDR3 length equals 14 residues.

The genes are TRBV6-1 and TRBJ2-2; 7 nucleotides line up with TRBD1. The CDR3 is made up of 17 amino acids. Germline V gives CDR1 MNHNS, CDR2 SASEGT. V lost 7 bases, J lost 0 bases, and 11 bases stayed unmatched. The CDR3 spells CASNRLTGRANTGELFF. In DNA, the CDR3 is TGTGCCAGCAATAGACTGACAGGGCGGGCGAACACCGGGGAGCTGTTTTTT.

This clonotype has at least ten counts. This sequence joins TRBV12-3 or TRBV12-4 and TRBJ2-2, with TRBD2 matching 8 bases. The CDR3 totals 16 residues. V shed 5 bases, J shed 0 bases, and the junction held 5 bases outside the gene matches. The CDR3 loop reads CASSMTGGANTGELFF. The CDR3 DNA sequence: TGTGCCAGCAGTATGACGGGAGGGGCGAACACCGGGGAGCTGTTTTTT.

The rearrangement joins TRBV18 to TRBJ2-7, with 8 positions matching TRBD2. The CDR3 contains 14 residues. CDR1 and CDR2 (germline): KGHSH, LQKENI. J gave up 3 bases and V 2 bases, and 3 bases lay outside the gene matches. In nucleotides, the CDR3 is TGTGCCAGCTCACCATCTAGCGGGTACTACGAGCAGTACTTC. Translation: CASSPSSGYYEQYF.

The gene calls are TRBV28 and TRBJ1-4; possible D gene TRBD1, 5 bases. V lost 7 bases and J lost 7, with 25 bases in between. The CDR3 contains 17 residues. The germline V gene has CDR1 MDHEN and CDR2 SYDVKM. The CDR3 sequence: CASIKTGTPERSEKLFF. CDR3 DNA sequence: TGTGCCAGCATTAAAACCGGGACTCCCGAGCGGAGTGAAAAACTGTTTTTT.

The rearrangement joins TRBV6-1 to TRBJ2-7, with TRBD2 matching 8 bases. Germline trimming cut 7 bases from V and 1 base from J; bases unmatched to any gene: 12. The CDR3 sequence is 16 residues long. Germline V gene lookup returns CDR1 MNHNS and CDR2 SASEGT. Here the CDR3 reads CASTRMKAGDSYEQYF. The CDR3 region has the DNA TGTGCCAGCACCCGAATGAAAGCGGGGGATTCCTACGAGCAGTACTTC.

This clonotype occurred many times. The chain has TRBV5-6 and TRBJ1-3, with TRBD1 matching over 7 bases. Germline V gene data show CDR1 as SGHDT and CDR2 as YYEEEE. J was trimmed by 0 bases and V by 2 bases; bases with no gene match: 5. CDR3 length: 16 residues. This CDR3 is CASSLTGAPSGNTIYF. The CDR3 DNA reads TGTGCCAGCAGCTTAACAGGGGCTCCCTCTGGAAACACCATATATTTT.

The chain links TRBV6-1 to TRBJ2-1; TRBD2 might be the D (6 bases). CDR1 and CDR2 (germline): MNHNS, SASEGT. This CDR3 is 13 amino acids long. Between the trimmed V and J ends, which lost 6 bases and 7 bases, there was a span of 13 bases. The CDR3: CASRSGTSNEQFF. For the CDR3, the DNA is TGTGCCAGCAGATCCGGGACTTCTAATGAGCAGTTCTTC.

This clonotype was counted only a few times. The genes are TRBV18 and TRBJ2-7; the match to TRBD1 covers 11 bases. This CDR3 spans 15 amino acids. Germline V CDR1 and CDR2: KGHSH, LQKENI. V shed 5 bases, J shed 4 bases, and the junction held 7 bases outside the gene matches. DNA of the CDR3: TGTGCCAGCTCAGACACCGGGACAGGGGGATACGAGCAGTACTTC. Its translation is CASSDTGTGGYEQYF.

This clonotype was seen more than once but under ten times. The rearrangement links TRBV7-8 to TRBJ2-1, with 7 bases fitting TRBD2. J lost 0 bases, V lost 0 bases, and 5 bases had no gene match. CDR1 and CDR2 from the germline V gene are SGHVS and FQNEAQ. This CDR3 comprises 17 residues. CDR3 nucleotides: TGTGCCAGCAGCTTAGCGTGGGGGGGGAGCTCCTACAATGAGCAGTTCTTC. Encoded protein: CASSLAWGGSSYNEQFF.

This clonotype has more than one count but fewer than ten. The rearrangement joins TRBV19 to TRBJ2-1; no clear D. The CDR3 is 14 residues long. V was clipped by 4 bases and J by 4 bases, with 11 bases between them. Germline assignment: CDR1 LNHDA and CDR2 SQIVND (reference sequence). This CDR3 is CASSTGPGYNEQFF. The CDR3, as DNA: TGTGCCAGTAGTACCGGCCCCGGGTACAATGAGCAGTTCTTC.

The genes are TRBV7-3 and TRBJ2-1, with 7 bases aligning to TRBD2. CDR1 and CDR2 from the germline V gene are SGHTA and FQGTGA. V shed 4 bases and J 9 bases; nucleotides not matched to a gene: 9. The CDR3 sequence is 14 residues long. The CDR3 sequence: CASSSASGVGEQFF. CDR3 bases: TGTGCCAGCAGCTCCGCAAGCGGGGTGGGTGAGCAGTTCTTC.

This clonotype has ten or more counts. The chain recombines TRBV7-9 with TRBJ2-2, with D maybe TRBD2 (5 bases). The CDR3 loop spans 13 amino acids. The germline CDR1 and CDR2 sequences are SEHNR and FQNEAQ (reference sequence). Trimming shortened V by 6 bases and J by 5 bases, and 10 bases separated the two germline ends. The CDR3 nucleotides are TGTGCCAGCAGGGACCCGGGGACCGGGGAGCTGTTTTTT. Translating it yields CASRDPGTGELFF. The whole variable domain, remainder taken from reference TRBV7-9 and TRBJ2-2, is DTGVSQNPRHKITKRGQNVTFRCDPISEHNRLYWYRQTLGQGPEFLTYFQNEAQLEKSRLLSDRFSAERPKGSFSTLEIQRTEQGDSAMYLCASRDPGTGELFFGEGSRLTVL.

For the CDR3, the DNA is TGCAGTGCTAGACGGCTCACGAGCGACTACGAGCAGTACTTC. Amino acid sequence: CSARRLTSDYEQYF. J is TRBJ2-7 and V is TRBV20-1; no reliable D call. Germline CDR1 reads DFQATT; CDR2 reads SNEGSKA (reference sequence). The V and J ends lost 2 bases and 3 bases respectively, with 14 bases between them. CDR3 size: 14 residues.

The chain recombines TRBV27 with TRBJ2-7; 9 bases line up with TRBD2. This CDR3 region has 15 residues. Germline CDR1 reads MNHEY; CDR2 reads SMNVEV (reference sequence). The junction had 10 bases not matched to a gene; V was cut back by 6 bases and J by 4 bases. CDR3 region: CASRPLREGRYEQYF. CDR3 coding DNA: TGTGCCAGCAGACCGTTGCGGGAGGGCCGGTACGAGCAGTACTTC.

The chain joins TRBV11-2 to TRBJ2-5; D uncertain. CDR1 is SGHAT, CDR2 FQNNGV, per germline. V was shortened by 0 bases and J by 5 bases, with 10 bases between the two germline ends. This CDR3 has 14 amino acids. The CDR3 DNA is TGTGCCAGCAGCTTAGAGGCTAGGTCGGAGACCCAGTACTTC. As protein: CASSLEARSETQYF. The variable domain in full, completed from reference TRBV11-2 and TRBJ2-5, reads EAGVAQSPRYKIIEKRQSVAFWCNPISGHATLYWYQQILGQGPKLLIQFQNNGVVDDSQLPKDRFSAERLKGVDSTLKIQPAKLEDSAVYLCASSLEARSETQYFGPGTRLLVL.

A single count supports this clonotype. This rearrangement joins TRBV6-1 to TRBJ2-4, with TRBD1 identical over 11 bases. Germline V gives CDR1 MNHNS, CDR2 SASEGT. With V trimmed by 5 bases and J by 6 bases, 9 bases remained unmatched. The CDR3 has 16 amino acids. The chain's CDR3 is CASSKRTGGDGNIQYF. The CDR3 bases are TGTGCCAGCAGTAAACGGACAGGGGGCGACGGAAACATTCAGTACTTC.